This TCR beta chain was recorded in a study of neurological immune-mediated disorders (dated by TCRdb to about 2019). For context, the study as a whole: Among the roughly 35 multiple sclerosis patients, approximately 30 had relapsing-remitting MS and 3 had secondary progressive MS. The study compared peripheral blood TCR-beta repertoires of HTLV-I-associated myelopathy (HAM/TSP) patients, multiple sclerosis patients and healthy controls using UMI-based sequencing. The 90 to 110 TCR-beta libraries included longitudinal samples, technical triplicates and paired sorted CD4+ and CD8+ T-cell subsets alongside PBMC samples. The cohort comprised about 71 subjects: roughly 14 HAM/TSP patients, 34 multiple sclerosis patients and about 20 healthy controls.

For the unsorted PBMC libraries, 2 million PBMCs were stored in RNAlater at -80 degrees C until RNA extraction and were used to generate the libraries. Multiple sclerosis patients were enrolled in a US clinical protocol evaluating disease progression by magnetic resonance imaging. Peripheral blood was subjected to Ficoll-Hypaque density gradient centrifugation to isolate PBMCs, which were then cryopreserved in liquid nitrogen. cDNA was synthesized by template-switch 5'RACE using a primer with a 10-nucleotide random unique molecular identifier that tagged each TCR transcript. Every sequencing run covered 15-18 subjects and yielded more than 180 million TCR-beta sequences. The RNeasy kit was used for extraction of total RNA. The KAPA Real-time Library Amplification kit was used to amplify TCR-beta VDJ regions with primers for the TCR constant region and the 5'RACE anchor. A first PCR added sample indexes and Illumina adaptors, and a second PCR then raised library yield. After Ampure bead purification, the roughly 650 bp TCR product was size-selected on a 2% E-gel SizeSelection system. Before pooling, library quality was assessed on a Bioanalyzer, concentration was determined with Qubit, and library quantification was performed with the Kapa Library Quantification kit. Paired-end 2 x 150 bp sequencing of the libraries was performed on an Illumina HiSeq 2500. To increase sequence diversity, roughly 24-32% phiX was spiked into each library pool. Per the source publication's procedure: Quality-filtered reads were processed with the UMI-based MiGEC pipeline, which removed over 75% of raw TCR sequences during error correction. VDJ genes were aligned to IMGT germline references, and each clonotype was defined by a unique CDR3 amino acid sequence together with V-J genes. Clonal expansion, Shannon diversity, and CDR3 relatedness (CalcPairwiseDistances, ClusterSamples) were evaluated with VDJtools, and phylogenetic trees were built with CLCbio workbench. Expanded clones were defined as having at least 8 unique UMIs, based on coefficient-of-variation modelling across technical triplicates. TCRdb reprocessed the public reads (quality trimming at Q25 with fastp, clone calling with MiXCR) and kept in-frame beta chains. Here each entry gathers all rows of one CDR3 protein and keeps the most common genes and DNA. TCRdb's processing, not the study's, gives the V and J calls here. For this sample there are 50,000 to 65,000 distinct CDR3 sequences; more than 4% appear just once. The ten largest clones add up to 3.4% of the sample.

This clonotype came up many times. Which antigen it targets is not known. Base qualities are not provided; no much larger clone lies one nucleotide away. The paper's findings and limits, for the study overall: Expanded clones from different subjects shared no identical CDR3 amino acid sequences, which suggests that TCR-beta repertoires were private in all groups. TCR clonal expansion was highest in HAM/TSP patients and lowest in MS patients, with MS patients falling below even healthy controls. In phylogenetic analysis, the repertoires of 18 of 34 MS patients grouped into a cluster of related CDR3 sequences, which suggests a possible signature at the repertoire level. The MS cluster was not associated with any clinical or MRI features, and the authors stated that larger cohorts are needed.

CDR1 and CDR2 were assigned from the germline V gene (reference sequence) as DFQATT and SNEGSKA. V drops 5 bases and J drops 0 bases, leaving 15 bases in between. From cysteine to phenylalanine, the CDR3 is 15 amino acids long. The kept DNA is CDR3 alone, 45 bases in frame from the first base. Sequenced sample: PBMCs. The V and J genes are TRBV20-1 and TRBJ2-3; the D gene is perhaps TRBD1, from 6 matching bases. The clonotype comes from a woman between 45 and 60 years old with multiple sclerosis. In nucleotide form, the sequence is TGCAGTGCTGGTCAGGGACATTCTAGCACAGATACGCAGTATTTT. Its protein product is CSAGQGHSSTDTQYF.